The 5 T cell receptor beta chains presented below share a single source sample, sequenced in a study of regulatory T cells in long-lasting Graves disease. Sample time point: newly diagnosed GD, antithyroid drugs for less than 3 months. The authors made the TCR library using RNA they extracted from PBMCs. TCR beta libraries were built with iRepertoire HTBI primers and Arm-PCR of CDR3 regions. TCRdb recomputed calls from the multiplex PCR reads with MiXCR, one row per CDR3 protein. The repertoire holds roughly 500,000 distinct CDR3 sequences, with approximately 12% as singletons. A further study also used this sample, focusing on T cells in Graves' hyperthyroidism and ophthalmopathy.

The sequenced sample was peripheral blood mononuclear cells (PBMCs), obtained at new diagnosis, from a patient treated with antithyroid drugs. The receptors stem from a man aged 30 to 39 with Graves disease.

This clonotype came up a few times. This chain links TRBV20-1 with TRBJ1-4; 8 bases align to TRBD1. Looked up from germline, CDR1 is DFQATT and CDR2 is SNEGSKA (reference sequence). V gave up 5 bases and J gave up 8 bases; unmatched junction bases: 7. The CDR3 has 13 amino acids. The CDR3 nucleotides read TGCAGTGCTCGACAGGGGCGGGGGGAAAAACTGTTTTTT. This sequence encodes CSARQGRGEKLFF.

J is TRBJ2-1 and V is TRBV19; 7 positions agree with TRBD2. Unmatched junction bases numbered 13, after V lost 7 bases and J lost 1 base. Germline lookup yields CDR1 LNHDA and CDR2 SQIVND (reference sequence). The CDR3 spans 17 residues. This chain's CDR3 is CASTLAPLALSYNEQFF. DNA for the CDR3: TGTGCCAGTACCTTGGCCCCACTAGCGCTATCCTACAATGAGCAGTTCTTC.

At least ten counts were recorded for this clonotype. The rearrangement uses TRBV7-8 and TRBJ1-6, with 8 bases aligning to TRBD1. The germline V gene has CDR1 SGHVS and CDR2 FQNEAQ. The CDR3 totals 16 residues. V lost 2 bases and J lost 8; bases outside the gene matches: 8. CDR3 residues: CASSLPRTGLYSPLHF. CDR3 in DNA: TGTGCCAGCAGCTTACCGCGGACAGGGCTGTATTCACCCCTCCACTTT.

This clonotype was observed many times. The CDR3 DNA sequence: TGTGCCAGCAGCGAAGACAGGCCCACGGGTAGAGAGACCCAGTACTTC. Protein sequence: CASSEDRPTGRETQYF. The J gene is TRBJ2-5, the V gene TRBV28; D possibly corresponds to TRBD1 (6 bases). Germline loops: CDR1 MDHEN, CDR2 SYDVKM. CDR3 length: 16 amino acids. The germline V and J ends were trimmed by 6 bases and 4 bases, with 21 bases remaining between them.

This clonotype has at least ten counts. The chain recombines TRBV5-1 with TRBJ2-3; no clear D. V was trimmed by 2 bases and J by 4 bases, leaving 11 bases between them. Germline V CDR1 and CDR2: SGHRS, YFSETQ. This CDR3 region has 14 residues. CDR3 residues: CASSFRTAADTQYF. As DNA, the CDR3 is TGCGCCAGCAGCTTTAGGACCGCGGCAGATACGCAGTATTTT.